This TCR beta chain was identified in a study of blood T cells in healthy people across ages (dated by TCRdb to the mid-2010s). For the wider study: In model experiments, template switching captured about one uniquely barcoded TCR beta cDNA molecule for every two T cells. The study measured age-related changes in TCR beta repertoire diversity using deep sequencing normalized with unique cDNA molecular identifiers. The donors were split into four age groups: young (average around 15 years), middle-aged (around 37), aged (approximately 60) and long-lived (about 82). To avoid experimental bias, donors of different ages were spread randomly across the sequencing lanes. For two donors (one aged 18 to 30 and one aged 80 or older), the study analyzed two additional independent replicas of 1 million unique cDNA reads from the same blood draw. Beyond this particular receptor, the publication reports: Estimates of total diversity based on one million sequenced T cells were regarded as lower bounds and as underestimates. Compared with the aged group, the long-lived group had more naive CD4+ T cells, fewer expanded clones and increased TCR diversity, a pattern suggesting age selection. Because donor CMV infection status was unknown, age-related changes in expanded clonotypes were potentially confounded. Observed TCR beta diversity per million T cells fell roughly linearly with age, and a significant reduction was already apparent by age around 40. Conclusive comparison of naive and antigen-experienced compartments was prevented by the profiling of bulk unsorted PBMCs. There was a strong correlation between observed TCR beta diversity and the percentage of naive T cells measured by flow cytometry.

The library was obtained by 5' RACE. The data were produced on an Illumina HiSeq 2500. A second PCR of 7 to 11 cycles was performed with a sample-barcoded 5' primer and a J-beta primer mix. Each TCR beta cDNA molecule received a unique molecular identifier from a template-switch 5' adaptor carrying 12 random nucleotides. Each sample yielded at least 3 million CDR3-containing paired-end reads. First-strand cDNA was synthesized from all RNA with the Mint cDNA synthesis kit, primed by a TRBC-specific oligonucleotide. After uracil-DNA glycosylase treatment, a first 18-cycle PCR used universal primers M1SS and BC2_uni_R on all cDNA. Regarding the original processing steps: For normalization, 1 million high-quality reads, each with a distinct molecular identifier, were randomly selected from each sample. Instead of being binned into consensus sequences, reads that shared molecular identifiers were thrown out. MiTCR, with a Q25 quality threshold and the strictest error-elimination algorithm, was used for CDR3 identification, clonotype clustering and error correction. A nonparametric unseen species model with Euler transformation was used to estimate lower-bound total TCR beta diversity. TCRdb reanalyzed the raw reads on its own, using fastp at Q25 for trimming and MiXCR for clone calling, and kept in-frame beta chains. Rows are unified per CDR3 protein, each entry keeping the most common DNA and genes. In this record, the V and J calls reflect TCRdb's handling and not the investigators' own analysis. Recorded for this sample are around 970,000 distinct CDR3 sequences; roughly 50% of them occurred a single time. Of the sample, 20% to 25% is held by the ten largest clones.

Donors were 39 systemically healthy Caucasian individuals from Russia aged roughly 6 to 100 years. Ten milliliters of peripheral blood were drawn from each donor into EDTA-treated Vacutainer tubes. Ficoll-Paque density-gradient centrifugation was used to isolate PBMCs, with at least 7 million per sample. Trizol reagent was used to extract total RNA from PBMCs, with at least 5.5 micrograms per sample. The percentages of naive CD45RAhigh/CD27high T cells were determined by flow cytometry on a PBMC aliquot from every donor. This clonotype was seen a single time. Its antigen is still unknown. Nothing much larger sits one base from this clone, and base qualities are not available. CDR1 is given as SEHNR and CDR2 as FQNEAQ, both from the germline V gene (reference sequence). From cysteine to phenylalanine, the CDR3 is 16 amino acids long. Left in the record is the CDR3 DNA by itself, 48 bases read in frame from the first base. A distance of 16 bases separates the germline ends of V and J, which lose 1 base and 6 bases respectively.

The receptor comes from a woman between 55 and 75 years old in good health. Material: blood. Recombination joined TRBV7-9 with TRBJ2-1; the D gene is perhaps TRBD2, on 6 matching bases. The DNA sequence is TGTGCCAGCAGCTTAGAATTACGGGAGTGGGGCAATGAGCAGTTCTTC. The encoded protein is CASSLELREWGNEQFF.